One sample yielded the 5 T cell receptor beta chains listed below, sequenced in a study of CXCR3-negative and CXCR3-positive naive CD8 T cells. 5' RACE with UMI labels generated the TRB cDNA libraries. One entry per CDR3 protein, without DNA, is what TCRdb gives after re-calling the 5' RACE reads. The sample data list approximately 120,000 distinct CDR3 sequences. General study findings and limits: In CXCR3-positive naive cells, the TRB CDR3s were more hydrophobic than in CXCR3-negative naive cells.

Antigens of these TCRs are unknown. The sample taken for sequencing was naive CXCR3+ CD8+ T cells from blood. The sample's subset: CD45RO-CCR7+CD27+CD95- naive CD8+ T cells expressing CXCR3 (TNR3+). These receptors originate from a human donor in good health. Some clones in this sample may be carry-over from other donors' samples.

The CDR3: CASRASGASTEAFF. This rearrangement joins TRBV28 to TRBJ1-1; TCRdb's D call of TRBD1 is untestable without DNA. The length of the CDR3 is 14 residues. Germline assignment: CDR1 MDHEN and CDR2 SYDVKM.

This chain connects TRBV19 to TRBJ2-7; absent DNA, TCRdb's TRBD1 call cannot be checked. The CDR3 consists of 15 residues. Germline values: CDR1 LNHDA, CDR2 SQIVND (reference sequence). CDR3 amino acids: CASRRTGPITYEQYF.

CDR3 residues: CASSYSSRSYEQYF. The gene calls are TRBV6-6 and TRBJ2-7. Germline CDR1 reads MNHNY; CDR2 reads SVGAGI (reference sequence). This CDR3 has 14 amino acids.

The chain is built from TRBV5-1 and TRBJ2-3; the D gene TCRdb calls, TRBD2, cannot be checked with no DNA. This CDR3 is 16 amino acids long. The germline CDR1 and CDR2 sequences are SGHRS and YFSETQ. This chain's CDR3 is CASIDKFSGGTDTQYF.

V usage is TRBV27 and J usage is TRBJ1-2; TCRdb proposes TRBD1, but this gene call is untestable without DNA. Per the germline V gene, CDR1 is MNHEY and CDR2 is SMNVEV (reference sequence). The CDR3 extends over 13 amino acids. The CDR3 loop is CASSFGTGVGYTF.